The next 15 T cell receptor beta chains were all read from a single sample in a study of cytomegalovirus exposure and HLA in healthy donors. The PCR employed 60 Vbeta primers together with 13 Jbeta primers. Method: immunoSEQ multiplex PCR; TCRdb's copy keeps in-frame clones and lacks some. This repertoire shows tens of thousands of clones, roughly 81% found once; its top ten account for 5.6%. Material for sequencing was PBMCs. The receptors originated from a woman in her late teens or twenties in good health and CMV-seropositive.

This chain connects TRBV10-1 to TRBJ2-7; TRBD1 might be the D (6 bases). The germline V and J ends were trimmed by 4 bases and 5 bases, with 9 bases remaining between them. The CDR3 loop spans 12 amino acids. Germline V gene data show CDR1 as WNHNN and CDR2 as SYGVQD (reference sequence). The CDR3 nucleotides are TGCGCCAGCAGTGCGGACAGCGACGAGCAGTACTTC. Its translation is CASSADSDEQYF.

In this sample, this clone turned up a few times. V usage is TRBV6-1 and J usage is TRBJ1-1, with 8 bases identical to TRBD1. CDR3 length equals 13 residues. V shed 5 bases, J shed 4 bases, and the junction held 3 bases outside the gene matches. Germline values: CDR1 MNHNS, CDR2 SASEGT. CDR3 in DNA: TGTGCCAGCAGTTTCCAGGGGGCCACTGAAGCTTTCTTT. Translation: CASSFQGATEAFF.

CDR3 nucleotides: TGTGCCAGCGCCGGCACAGGGGGCTTTGAAGCTTTCTTT. It codes for CASAGTGGFEAFF. The chain carries TRBV2 and TRBJ1-1; TRBD1 matches at 9 bases. This CDR3 comprises 13 residues. V shed 8 bases and J 7 bases; nucleotides not matched to a gene: 8. CDR1 is SNHLY and CDR2 is FYNNEI in the germline V gene. Together with reference TRBV2 and TRBJ1-1, the CDR3 gives the full variable domain: EPEVTQTPSHQVTQMGQEVILRCVPISNHLYFYWYRQILGQKVEFLVSFYNNEISEKSEIFDDQFSVERPDGSNFTLKIRSTKLEDSAMYFCASAGTGGFEAFFGQGTRLTVV.

V is TRBV9 and J is TRBJ2-1, with D maybe TRBD2 (7 bases). The ends were cut back, 2 bases at V and 7 bases at J, with 13 bases in the middle. CDR3 length equals 14 residues. Germline assignment: CDR1 SGDLS and CDR2 YYNGEE. The CDR3 is CASSVGGGHNEQFF. The CDR3 DNA follows: TGTGCCAGCAGCGTGGGGGGGGGACATAATGAGCAGTTCTTC.

This chain connects TRBV13 to TRBJ1-6; 7 nucleotides line up with TRBD1. The CDR3 is 13 residues long. Per germline, CDR1 PRHDT and CDR2 FYEKMQ (reference sequence). Germline trimming cut 10 bases from V and 10 bases from J; bases unmatched to any gene: 10. The CDR3 loop is CATSAQGVSPLHF. The CDR3 nucleotides read TGTGCCACCAGTGCTCAGGGGGTATCACCCCTCCACTTT.

This rearrangement joins TRBV10-3 to TRBJ1-2, with TRBD1 as a possible D gene (5 bases). Germline V gene lookup returns CDR1 ENHRY and CDR2 SYGVKD. CDR3 length equals 13 residues. Trimming took off 4 bases at V and 5 bases at J, with 11 bases between the two ends. The DNA of the CDR3 is TGTGCCATCAGTGTGCAGGGTGGATATGGCTACACCTTC. It encodes CAISVQGGYGYTF.

The rearrangement joins TRBV29-1 to TRBJ1-2; possibly TRBD1 for D (6 bases). This CDR3 spans 11 amino acids. The germline V gene encodes CDR1 SQVTM and CDR2 ANQGSEA. Trimming left V 5 bases short and J 5 bases short, with 9 bases between. CDR3 in DNA: TGCAGCGTTCGGGACAATTATGGCTACACCTTC. This codes for CSVRDNYGYTF.

This chain joins TRBV4-3 and TRBJ2-1; D call uncertain. V was clipped by 0 bases and J by 3 bases, with 15 bases between them. Germline V lookup: CDR1 LGHNA, CDR2 YSLEER. CDR3 length: 17 amino acids. The CDR3 nucleotides are TGCGCCAGCAGCCAAGATATGATCGTACTCATCTACAATGAGCAGTTCTTC. Translated: CASSQDMIVLIYNEQFF.

The CDR3 DNA sequence: TGTGCCGTTCGGGACTCCCTCGTGGGGGAGCAGTACTTC. It codes for CAVRDSLVGEQYF. The chain recombines TRBV25-1 with TRBJ2-7; the D gene is possibly TRBD2 (6 bases). CDR3 length: 13 residues. V dropped 11 bases and J dropped 7 bases, with 21 bases sitting between them. Germline values: CDR1 MGHDK, CDR2 SYGVNS.

The rearrangement uses TRBV4-1 and TRBJ2-5; no clear D gene. The CDR3 extends over 13 amino acids. CDR1 MGHRA and CDR2 YSYEKL come from the germline V gene. V was shortened by 1 base and J by 2 bases, with 5 bases between the two germline ends. The CDR3 spells CASSQGPQETQYF. The CDR3 bases are TGCGCCAGCAGCCAAGGTCCGCAAGAGACCCAGTACTTC.

The chain couples TRBV5-1 to TRBJ2-3, with TRBD1 matching over 7 bases. J lost 0 bases, V lost 4 bases, and 5 bases had no gene match. The V gene's germline CDR1 is SGHRS and CDR2 YFSETQ. The CDR3 covers 15 residues. The CDR3 reads CASSLGQDSTDTQYF. In DNA, the CDR3 is TGCGCCAGCAGCCTAGGACAGGACAGCACAGATACGCAGTATTTT. Based on the CDR3 plus reference TRBV5-1 and TRBJ2-3, the full variable domain is KAGVTQTPRYLIKTRGQQVTLSCSPISGHRSVSWYQQTPGQGLQFLFEYFSETQRNKGNFPGRFSGRQFSNSRSEMNVSTLELGDSALYLCASSLGQDSTDTQYFGPGTRLTVL.

Only a few counts were recorded for this clone. The CDR3 reads CASSERLLVITSTDTQYF. CDR3 DNA: TGTGCCAGCAGTGAGCGGCTCCTCGTCATCACTAGCACAGATACGCAGTATTTT. The V and J genes are TRBV6-1 and TRBJ2-3, with D hard to call. Per germline, CDR1 MNHNS and CDR2 SASEGT. V shed 3 bases and J shed 0 bases, with 19 bases lying between them. CDR3 length: 18 residues.

The genes are TRBV4-2 and TRBJ2-3; 11 nucleotides agree with TRBD2. The J segment lost 0 bases and the V segment lost 4 bases, leaving 6 bases of the junction unmatched. Germline V lookup: CDR1 LGHNA, CDR2 YNFKEQ. The CDR3 loop spans 17 amino acids. The CDR3 loop is CASSLAGGGASTDTQYF. CDR3 nucleotide sequence: TGTGCCAGCAGCCTAGCGGGAGGGGGTGCTAGCACAGATACGCAGTATTTT.

The V gene is TRBV28, the J gene TRBJ1-6; D gene uncertain. V was shortened by 2 bases and J by 8 bases, with 7 bases between the two germline ends. The CDR3 covers 13 residues. Germline-derived CDR1 and CDR2 are MDHEN and SYDVKM. CDR3 loop: CASSLGPHSPLHF. In nucleotides, the CDR3 is TGTGCCAGCAGTTTAGGGCCCCATTCACCCCTCCACTTT.

CDR3 region: CSVVWLAGSSYNEQFF. The CDR3 DNA sequence: TGCAGCGTTGTTTGGCTAGCGGGTAGCTCCTACAATGAGCAGTTCTTC. This rearrangement joins TRBV29-1 to TRBJ2-1; the match to TRBD2 covers 8 bases. J was trimmed by 0 bases and V by 4 bases; bases with no gene match: 8. CDR3 length: 16 residues. Germline CDR1 is SQVTM and CDR2 is ANQGSEA.